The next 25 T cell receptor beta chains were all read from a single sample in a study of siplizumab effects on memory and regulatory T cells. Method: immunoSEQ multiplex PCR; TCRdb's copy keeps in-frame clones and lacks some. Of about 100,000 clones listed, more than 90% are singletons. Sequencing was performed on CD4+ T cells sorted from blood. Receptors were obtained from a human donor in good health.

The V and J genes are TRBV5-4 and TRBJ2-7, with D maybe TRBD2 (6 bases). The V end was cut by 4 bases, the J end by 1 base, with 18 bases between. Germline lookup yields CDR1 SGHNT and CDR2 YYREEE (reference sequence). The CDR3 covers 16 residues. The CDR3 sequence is CASSVPGRTISYEQYF. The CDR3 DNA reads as TGTGCCAGCAGCGTACCTGGGAGGACCATTTCCTACGAGCAGTACTTC.

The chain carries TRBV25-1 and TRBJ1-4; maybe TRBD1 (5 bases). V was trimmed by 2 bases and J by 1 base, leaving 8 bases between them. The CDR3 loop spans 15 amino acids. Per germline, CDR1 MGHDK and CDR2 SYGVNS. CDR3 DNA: TGTGCCAGCAGTGAAACAGGACTAACTAATGAAAAACTGTTTTTT. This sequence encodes CASSETGLTNEKLFF.

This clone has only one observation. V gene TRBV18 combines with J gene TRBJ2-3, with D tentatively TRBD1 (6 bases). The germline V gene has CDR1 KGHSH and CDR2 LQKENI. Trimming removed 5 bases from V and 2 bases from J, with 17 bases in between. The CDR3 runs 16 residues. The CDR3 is CASSFTGSSFTDTQYF. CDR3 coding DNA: TGTGCCAGCTCATTTACAGGGTCTTCCTTCACAGATACGCAGTATTTT.

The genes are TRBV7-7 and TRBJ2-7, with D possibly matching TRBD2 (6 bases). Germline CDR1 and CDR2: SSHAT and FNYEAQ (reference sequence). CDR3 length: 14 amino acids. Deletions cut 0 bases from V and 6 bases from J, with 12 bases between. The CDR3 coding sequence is TGTGCCAGCAGCTTAGCAGGCAGGGAGGCCGAGCAGTACTTC. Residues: CASSLAGREAEQYF.

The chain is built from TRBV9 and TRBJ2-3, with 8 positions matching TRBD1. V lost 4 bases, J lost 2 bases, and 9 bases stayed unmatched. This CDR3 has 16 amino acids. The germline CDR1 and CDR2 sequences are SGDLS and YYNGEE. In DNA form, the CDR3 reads TGTGCCAGCAGCCCATGGGACAGGATGTACACAGATACGCAGTATTTT. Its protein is CASSPWDRMYTDTQYF.

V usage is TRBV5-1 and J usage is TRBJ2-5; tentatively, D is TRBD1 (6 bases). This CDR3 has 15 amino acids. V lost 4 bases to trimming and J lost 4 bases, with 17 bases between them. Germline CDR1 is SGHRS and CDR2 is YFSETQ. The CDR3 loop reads CASSRTGQAGETQYF. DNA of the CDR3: TGCGCCAGCAGCCGGACGGGACAAGCTGGAGAGACCCAGTACTTC.

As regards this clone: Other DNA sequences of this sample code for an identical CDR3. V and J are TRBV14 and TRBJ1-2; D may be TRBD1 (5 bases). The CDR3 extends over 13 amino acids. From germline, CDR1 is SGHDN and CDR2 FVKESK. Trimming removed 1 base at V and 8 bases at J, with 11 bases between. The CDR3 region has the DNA TGTGCCAGCAGCCAAGGCCCGCGGGGGGGCTACACCTTC. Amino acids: CASSQGPRGGYTF.

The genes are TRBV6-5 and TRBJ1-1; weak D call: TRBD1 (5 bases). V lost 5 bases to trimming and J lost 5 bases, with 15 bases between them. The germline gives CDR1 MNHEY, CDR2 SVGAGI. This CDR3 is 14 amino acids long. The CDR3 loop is CASSAGRGITEAFF. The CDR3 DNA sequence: TGTGCCAGCAGTGCCGGTAGGGGAATAACTGAAGCTTTCTTT.

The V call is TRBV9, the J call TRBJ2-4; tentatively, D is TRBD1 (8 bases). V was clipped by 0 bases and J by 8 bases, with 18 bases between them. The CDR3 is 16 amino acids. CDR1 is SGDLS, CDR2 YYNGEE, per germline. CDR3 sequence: CASSVEQGEGWDIQYF. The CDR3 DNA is TGTGCCAGCAGCGTAGAACAGGGGGAGGGATGGGACATTCAGTACTTC.

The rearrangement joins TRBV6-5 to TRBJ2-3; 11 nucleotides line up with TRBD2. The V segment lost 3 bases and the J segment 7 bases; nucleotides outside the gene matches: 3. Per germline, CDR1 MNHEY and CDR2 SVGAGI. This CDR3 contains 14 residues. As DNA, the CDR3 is TGTGCCAGCAGTTATTTAGCGGGGGGGAATACGCAGTATTTT. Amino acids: CASSYLAGGNTQYF.

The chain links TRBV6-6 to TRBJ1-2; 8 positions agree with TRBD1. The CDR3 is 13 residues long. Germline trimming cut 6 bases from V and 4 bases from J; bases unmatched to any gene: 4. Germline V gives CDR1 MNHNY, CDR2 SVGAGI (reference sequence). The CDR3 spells CASSLTGVYGYTF. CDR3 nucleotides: TGTGCCAGCAGCCTGACAGGGGTCTATGGCTACACCTTC.

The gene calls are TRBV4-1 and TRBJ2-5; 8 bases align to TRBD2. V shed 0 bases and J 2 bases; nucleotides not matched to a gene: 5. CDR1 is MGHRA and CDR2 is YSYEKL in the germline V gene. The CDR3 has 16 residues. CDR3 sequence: CASSQDQGGGQETQYF. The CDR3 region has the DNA TGCGCCAGCAGCCAAGATCAGGGCGGGGGGCAAGAGACCCAGTACTTC.

The CDR3 DNA reads TGTGCCAGCACTCCCAGGGGGTGGCCGTGGGAGCAGTACTTC. Translation gives CASTPRGWPWEQYF. This rearrangement joins TRBV25-1 to TRBJ2-7, with 7 bases aligning to TRBD1. J was trimmed by 7 bases and V by 7 bases; bases with no gene match: 13. Germline V lookup: CDR1 MGHDK, CDR2 SYGVNS. CDR3 length equals 14 residues.

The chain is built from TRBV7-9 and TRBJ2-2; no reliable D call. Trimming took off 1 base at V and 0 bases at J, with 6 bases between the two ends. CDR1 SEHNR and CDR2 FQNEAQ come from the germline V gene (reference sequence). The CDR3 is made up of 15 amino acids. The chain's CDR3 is CASSLVGSNTGELFF. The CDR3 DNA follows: TGTGCCAGCAGCTTAGTGGGCTCGAACACCGGGGAGCTGTTTTTT.

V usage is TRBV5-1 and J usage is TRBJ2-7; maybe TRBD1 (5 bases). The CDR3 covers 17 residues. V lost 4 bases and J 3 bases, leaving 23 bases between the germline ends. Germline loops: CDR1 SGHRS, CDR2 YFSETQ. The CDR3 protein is CASSRFGDLTANYEQYF. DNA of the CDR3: TGCGCCAGCAGCCGCTTTGGGGATTTGACAGCTAACTACGAGCAGTACTTC.

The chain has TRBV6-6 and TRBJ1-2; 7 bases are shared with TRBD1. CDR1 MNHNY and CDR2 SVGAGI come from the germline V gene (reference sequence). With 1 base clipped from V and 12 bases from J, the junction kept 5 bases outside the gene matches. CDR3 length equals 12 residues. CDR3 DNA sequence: TGTGCCAGCAGTTACTTGGGACAGTTGAACACCTTC. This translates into CASSYLGQLNTF.

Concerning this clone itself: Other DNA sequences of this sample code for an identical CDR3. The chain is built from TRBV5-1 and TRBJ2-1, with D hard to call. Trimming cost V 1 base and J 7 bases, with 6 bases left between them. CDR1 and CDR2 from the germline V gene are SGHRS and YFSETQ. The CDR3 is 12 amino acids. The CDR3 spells CASSLTTNEQFF. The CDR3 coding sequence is TGCGCCAGCAGCTTGACTACTAATGAGCAGTTCTTC.

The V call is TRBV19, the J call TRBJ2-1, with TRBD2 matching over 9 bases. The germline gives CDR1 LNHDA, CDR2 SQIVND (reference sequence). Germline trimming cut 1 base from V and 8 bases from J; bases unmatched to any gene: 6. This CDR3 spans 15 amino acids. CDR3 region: CASSIVAGGPYEQFF. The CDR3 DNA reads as TGTGCCAGTAGTATAGTTGCGGGGGGGCCTTATGAGCAGTTCTTC. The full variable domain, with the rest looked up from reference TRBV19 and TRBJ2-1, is DGGITQSPKYLFRKEGQNVTLSCEQNLNHDAMYWYRQDPGQGLRLIYYSQIVNDFQKGDIAEGYSVSREKKESFPLTVTSAQKNPTAFYLCASSIVAGGPYEQFFGPGTRLTVL.

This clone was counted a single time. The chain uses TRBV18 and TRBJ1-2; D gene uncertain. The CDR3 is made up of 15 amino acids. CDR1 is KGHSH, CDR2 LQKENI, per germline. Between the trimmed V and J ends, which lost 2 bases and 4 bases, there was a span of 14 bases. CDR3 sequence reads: CASSPAASYLYGYTF. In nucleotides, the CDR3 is TGTGCCAGCTCACCAGCGGCATCGTATCTCTATGGCTACACCTTC.

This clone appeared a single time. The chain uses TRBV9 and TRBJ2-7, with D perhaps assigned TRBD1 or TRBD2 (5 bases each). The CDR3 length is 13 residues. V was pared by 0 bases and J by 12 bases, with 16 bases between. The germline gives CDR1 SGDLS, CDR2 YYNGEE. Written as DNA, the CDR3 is TGTGCCAGCAGCGTAGCTCTAGGGGACCTTCCGTACTTC. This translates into CASSVALGDLPYF.

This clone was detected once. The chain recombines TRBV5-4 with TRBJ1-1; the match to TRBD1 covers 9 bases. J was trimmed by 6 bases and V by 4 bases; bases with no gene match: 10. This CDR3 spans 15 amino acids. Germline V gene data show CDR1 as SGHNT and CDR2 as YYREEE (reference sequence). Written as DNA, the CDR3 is TGTGCCAGCAGCAACGGACAGGGGCTGGGGGCTGAAGCTTTCTTT. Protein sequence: CASSNGQGLGAEAFF.

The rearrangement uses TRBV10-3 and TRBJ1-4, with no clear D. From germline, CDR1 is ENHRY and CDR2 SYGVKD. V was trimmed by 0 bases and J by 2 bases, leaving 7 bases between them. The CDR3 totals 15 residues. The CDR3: CAISESRSTNEKLFF. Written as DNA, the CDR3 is TGTGCCATCAGTGAGTCGAGGAGTACTAATGAAAAACTGTTTTTT.

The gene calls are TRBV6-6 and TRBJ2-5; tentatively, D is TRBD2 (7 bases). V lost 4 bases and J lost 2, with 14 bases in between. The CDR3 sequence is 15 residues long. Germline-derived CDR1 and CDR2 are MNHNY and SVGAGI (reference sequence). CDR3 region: CASSSQRDKQETQYF. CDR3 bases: TGTGCCAGCAGTTCCCAGCGGGACAAGCAAGAGACCCAGTACTTC.

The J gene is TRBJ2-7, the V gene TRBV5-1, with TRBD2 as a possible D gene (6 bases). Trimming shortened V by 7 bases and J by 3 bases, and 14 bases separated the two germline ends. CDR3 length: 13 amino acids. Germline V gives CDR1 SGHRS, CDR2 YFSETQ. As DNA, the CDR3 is TGCGCCAGCCGGGACTCCGGAGGCTACGAGCAGTACTTC. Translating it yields CASRDSGGYEQYF.

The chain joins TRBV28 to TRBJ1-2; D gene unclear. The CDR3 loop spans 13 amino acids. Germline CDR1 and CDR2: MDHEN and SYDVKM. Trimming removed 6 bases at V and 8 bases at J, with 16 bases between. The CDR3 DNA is TGTGCCAGCAGCCCCGGGCCGGGGAGGGGCTACACCTTC. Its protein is CASSPGPGRGYTF.